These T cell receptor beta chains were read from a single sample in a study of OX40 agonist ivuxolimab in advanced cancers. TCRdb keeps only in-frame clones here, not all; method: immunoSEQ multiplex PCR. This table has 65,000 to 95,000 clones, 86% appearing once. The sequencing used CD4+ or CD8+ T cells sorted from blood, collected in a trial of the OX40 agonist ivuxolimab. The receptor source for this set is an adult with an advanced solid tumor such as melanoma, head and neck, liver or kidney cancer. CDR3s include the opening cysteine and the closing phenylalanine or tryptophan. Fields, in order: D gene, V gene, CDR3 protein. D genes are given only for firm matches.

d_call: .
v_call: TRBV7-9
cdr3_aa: CASSLSGVPEGYTF

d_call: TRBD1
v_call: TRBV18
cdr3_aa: CASSLDRADNEQFF

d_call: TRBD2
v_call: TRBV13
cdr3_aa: CASSQGLAGGEQYF

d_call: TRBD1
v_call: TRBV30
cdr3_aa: CAWSQGGNYGYTF

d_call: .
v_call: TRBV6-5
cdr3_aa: CASSYSKGLSNQPQHF

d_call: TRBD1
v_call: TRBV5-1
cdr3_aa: CASSLTGGQETQYF

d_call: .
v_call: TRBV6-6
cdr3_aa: CASSEIGLGYTF

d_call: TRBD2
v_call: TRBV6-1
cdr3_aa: CASSERGGPYNEQFF

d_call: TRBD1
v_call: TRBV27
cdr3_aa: CASRDPFDRAYGYTF

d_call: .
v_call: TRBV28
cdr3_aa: CASGREETQYF

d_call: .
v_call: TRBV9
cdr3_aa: CASSRGGGLSIEQYF

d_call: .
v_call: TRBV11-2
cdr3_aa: CASSLEHLNTGELFF

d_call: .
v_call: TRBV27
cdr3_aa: CASSSGQSDLAKNIQYF

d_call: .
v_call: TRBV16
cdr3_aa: CASNQGLGRQFF

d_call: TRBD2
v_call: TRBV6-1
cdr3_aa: CASTGGTSGRNEQFF

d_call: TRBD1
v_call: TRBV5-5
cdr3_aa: CASSSRLGQVGQETQYF

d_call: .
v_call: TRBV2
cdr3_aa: CASSEVAGNTGELFF

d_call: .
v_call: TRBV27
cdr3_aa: CASSFGTLPNEKLFF

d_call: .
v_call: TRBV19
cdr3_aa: CASSRLNNEKLFF

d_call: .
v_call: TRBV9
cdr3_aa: CASSVSQDSPLHF

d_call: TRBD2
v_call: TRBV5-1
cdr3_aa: CASSIGGVQETQYF

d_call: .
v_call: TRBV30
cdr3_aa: CAWTPGGNTIYF

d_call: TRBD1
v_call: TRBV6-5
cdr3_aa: CASSPYTRGYYGYTF

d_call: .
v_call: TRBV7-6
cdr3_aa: CASSPIAGVPNTEAFF

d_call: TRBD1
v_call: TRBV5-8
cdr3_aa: CASSLQGQGVYEQYF

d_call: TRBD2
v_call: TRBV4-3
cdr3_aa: CASSQLRGGSPYNEQFF

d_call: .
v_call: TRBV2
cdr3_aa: CASSDFANTEAFF

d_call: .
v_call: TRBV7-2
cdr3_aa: CASSGPGPTVEQYF

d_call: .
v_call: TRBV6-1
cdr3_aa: CASSEGFGGSPYEQYF

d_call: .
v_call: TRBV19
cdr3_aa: CASSPMAAGETQYF

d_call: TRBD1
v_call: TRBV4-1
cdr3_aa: CASSQDETGLYGYTF

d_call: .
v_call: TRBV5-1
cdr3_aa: CASSPLSGRNTEAFF

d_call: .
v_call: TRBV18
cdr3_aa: CASSPQGWGETQYF

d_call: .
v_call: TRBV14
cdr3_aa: CASSQVKNSPLHF

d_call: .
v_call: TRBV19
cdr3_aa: CASSRLDKVKETQYF

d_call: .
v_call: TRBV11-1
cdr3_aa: CASSYGILGDGYTF

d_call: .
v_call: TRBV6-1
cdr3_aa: CASRRDRDHGYTF

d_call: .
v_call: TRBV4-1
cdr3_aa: CASSQGRETDTQYF

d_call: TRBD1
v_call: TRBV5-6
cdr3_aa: CASSRRGTGPLYGYTF